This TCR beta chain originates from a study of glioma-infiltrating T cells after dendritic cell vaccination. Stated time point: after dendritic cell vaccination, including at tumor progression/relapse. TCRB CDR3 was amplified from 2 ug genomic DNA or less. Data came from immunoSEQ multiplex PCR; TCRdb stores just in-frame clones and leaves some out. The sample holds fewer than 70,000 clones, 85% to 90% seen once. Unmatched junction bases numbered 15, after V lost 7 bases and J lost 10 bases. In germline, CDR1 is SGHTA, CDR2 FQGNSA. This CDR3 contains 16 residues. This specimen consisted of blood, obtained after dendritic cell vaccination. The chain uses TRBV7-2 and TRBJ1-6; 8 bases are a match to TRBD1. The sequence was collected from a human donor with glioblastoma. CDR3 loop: CASNPRSTGERSPLHF. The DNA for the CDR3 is TGTGCCAGCAACCCCCGCTCGACAGGGGAAAGATCACCCCTCCACTTT.